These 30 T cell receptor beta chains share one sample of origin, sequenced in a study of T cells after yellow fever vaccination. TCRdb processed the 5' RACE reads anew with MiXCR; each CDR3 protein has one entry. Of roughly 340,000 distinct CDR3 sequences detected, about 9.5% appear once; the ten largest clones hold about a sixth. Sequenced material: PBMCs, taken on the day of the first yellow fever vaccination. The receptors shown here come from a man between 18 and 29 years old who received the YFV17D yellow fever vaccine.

CDR3 in DNA: TGTGCCAGCAGCACGAGGACAGACACTCCAGGGAACACTGAAGCTTTCTTT. Translated: CASSTRTDTPGNTEAFF. The V call is TRBV7-9, the J call TRBJ1-1; a possible D gene is TRBD1 (6 bases). Deletions cut 5 bases from V and 1 base from J, with 20 bases between. The CDR3 consists of 17 residues. Per the germline V gene, CDR1 is SEHNR and CDR2 is FQNEAQ (reference sequence).

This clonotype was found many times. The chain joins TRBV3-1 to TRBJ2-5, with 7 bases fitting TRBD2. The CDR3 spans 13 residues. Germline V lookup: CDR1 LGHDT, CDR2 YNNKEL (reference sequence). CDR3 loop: CVVAGHATETQYF. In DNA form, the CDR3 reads TGTGTAGTAGCGGGCCATGCCACGGAGACCCAGTACTTC.

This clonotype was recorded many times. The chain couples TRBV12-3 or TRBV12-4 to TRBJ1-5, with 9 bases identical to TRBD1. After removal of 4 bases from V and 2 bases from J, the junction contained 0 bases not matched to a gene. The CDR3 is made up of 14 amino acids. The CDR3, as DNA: TGTGCCAGCAGTTGGACAGGGGGCAATCAGCCCCAGCATTTT. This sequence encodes CASSWTGGNQPQHF.

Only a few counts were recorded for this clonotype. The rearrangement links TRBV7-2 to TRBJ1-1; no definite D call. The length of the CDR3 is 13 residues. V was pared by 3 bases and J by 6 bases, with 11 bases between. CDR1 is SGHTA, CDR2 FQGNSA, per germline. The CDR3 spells CASSFTRLAEAFF. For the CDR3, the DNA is TGTGCCAGCAGCTTTACGAGGTTGGCTGAAGCTTTCTTT. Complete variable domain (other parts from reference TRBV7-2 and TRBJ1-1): GAGVSQSPSNKVTEKGKDVELRCDPISGHTALYWYRQSLGQGLEFLIYFQGNSAPDKSGLPSDRFSAERTGGSVSTLTIQRTQQEDSAVYLCASSFTRLAEAFFGQGTRLTVV.

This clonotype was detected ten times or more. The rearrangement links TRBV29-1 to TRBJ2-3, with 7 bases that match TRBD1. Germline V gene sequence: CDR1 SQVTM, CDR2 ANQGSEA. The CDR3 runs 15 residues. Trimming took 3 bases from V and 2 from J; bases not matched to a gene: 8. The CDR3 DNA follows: TGCAGCGTTGACCTCGACAGGGACCCCACAGATACGCAGTATTTT. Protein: CSVDLDRDPTDTQYF.

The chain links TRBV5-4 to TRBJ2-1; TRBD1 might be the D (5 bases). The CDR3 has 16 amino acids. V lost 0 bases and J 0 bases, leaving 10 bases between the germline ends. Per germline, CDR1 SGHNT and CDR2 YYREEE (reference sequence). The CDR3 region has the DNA TGTGCCAGCAGCTTGGAGGCAGGGCTCTCCTACAATGAGCAGTTCTTC. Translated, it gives CASSLEAGLSYNEQFF.

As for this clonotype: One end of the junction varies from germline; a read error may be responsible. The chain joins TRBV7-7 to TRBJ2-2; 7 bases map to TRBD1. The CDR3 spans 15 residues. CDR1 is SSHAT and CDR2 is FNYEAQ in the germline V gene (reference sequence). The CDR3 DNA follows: TGTGCTAGCAGCCGTGACAGGGAAGACACCGGGGAGCTGTTTTTT. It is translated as CASSRDREDTGELFF. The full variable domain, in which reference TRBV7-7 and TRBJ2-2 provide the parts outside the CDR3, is GAGVSQSPRYKVTKRGQDVTLRCDPISSHATLYWYQQALGQGPEFLTYFNYEAQPDKSGLPSDRFSAERPEGSISTLTIQRTEQRDSAMYRCASSRDREDTGELFFGEGSRLTVL.

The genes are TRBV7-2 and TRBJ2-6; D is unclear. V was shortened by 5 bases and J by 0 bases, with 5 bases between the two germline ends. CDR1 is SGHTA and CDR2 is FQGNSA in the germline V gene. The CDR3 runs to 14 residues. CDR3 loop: CASSQPSGANVLTF. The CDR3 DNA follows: TGTGCCAGCAGCCAGCCCTCTGGGGCCAACGTCCTGACTTTC.

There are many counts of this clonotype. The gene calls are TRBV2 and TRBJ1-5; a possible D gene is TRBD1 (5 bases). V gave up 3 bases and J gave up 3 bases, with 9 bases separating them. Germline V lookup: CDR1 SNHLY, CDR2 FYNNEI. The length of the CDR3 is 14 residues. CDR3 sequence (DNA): TGTGCCAGCAGTGATCGGGGGTACAATCAGCCCCAGCATTTT. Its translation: CASSDRGYNQPQHF. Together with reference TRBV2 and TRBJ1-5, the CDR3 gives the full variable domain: EPEVTQTPSHQVTQMGQEVILRCVPISNHLYFYWYRQILGQKVEFLVSFYNNEISEKSEIFDDQFSVERPDGSNFTLKIRSTKLEDSAMYFCASSDRGYNQPQHFGDGTRLSIL.

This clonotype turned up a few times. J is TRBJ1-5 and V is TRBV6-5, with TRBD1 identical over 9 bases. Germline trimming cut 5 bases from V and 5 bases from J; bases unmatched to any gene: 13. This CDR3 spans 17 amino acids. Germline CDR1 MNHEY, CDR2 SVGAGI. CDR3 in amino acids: CASSHSTGGSQDQPQHF. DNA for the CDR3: TGTGCCAGCAGTCATTCGACAGGGGGAAGTCAGGATCAGCCCCAGCATTTT.

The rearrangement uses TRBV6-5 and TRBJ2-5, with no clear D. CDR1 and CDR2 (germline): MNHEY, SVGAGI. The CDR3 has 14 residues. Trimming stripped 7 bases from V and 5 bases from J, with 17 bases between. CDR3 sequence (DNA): TGTGCCAGCATTACTCTTCCCAACGGGGAGACCCAGTACTTC. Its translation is CASITLPNGETQYF.

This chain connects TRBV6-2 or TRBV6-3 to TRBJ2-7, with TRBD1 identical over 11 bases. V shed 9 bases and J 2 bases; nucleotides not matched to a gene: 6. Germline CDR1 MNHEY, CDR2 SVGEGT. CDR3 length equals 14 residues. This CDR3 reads CARPRGQGAYEQYV. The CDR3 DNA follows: TGTGCCAGACCCAGGGGACAGGGGGCCTACGAGCAGTACGTC.

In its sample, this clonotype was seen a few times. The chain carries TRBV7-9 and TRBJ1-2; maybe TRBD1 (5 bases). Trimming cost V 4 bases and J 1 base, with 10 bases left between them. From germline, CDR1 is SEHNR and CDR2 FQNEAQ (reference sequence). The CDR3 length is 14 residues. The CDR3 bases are TGTGCCAGCAGCTCGAGGACACTTAACTATGGCTACACCTTC. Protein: CASSSRTLNYGYTF.

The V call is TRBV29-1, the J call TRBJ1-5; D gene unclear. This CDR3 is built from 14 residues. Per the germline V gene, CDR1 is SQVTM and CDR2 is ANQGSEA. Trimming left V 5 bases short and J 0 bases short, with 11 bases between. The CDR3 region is CSVSSGISNQPQHF. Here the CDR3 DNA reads TGCAGCGTTTCATCAGGTATTAGCAATCAGCCCCAGCATTTT.

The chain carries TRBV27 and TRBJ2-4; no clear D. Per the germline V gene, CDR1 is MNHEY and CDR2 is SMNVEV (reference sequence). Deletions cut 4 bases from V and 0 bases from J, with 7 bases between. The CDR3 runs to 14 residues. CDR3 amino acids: CASSSWLAKNIQYF. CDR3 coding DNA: TGTGCCAGCAGTTCGTGGCTAGCCAAAAACATTCAGTACTTC.

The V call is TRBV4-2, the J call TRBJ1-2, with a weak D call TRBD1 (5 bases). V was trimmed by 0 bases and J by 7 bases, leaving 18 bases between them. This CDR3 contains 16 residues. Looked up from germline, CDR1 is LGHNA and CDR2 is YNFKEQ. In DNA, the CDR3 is TGTGCCAGCAGCCAAGATCATGTGGAGGGGTCGGGTGGCTACACCTTC. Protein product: CASSQDHVEGSGGYTF.

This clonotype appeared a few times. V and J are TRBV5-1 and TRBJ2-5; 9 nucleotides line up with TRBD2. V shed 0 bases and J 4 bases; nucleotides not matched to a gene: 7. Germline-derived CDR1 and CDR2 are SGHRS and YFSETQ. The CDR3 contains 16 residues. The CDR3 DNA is TGCGCCAGCAGCTTGGGGGTAGCGGGGGACGGAGAGACCCAGTACTTC. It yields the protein CASSLGVAGDGETQYF.

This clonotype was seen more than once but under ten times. The DNA for the CDR3 is TGCAGTGCTAGAGATTCCGGGGACCAAGAGACCCAGTACTTC. Amino acid sequence: CSARDSGDQETQYF. V is TRBV20-1 and J is TRBJ2-5; D is possibly TRBD2 (5 bases). From germline, CDR1 is DFQATT and CDR2 SNEGSKA (reference sequence). The CDR3 is made up of 14 amino acids. Deletions cut 0 bases from V and 0 bases from J, with 8 bases between.

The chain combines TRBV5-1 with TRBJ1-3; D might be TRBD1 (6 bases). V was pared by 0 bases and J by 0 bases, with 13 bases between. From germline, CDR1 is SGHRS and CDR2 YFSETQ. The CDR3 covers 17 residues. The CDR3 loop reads CASSLASTGSSGNTIYF. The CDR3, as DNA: TGCGCCAGCAGCTTGGCTTCCACAGGGAGCTCTGGAAACACCATATATTTT.

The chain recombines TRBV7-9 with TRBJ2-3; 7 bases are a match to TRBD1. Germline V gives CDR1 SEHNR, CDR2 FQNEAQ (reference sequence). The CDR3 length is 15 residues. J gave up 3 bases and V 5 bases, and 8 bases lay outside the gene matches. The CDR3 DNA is TGTGCCAGCAGCCGAAGGGACAGCTCAACAGATACGCAGTATTTT. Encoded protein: CASSRRDSSTDTQYF.

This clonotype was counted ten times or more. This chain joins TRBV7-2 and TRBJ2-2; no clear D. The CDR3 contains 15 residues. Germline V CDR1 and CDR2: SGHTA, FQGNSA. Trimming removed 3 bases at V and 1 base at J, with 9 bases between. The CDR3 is CASSFDSQNTGELFF. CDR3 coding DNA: TGTGCCAGCAGCTTCGACTCCCAGAACACCGGGGAGCTGTTTTTT. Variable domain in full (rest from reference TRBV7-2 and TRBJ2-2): GAGVSQSPSNKVTEKGKDVELRCDPISGHTALYWYRQSLGQGLEFLIYFQGNSAPDKSGLPSDRFSAERTGGSVSTLTIQRTQQEDSAVYLCASSFDSQNTGELFFGEGSRLTVL.

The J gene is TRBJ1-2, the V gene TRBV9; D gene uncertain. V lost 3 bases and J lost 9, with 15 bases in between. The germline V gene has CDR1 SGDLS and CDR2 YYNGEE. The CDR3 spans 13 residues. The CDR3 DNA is TGTGCCAGCAGCGCAGAGGCCTTCGGAAGCTACACCTTC. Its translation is CASSAEAFGSYTF.

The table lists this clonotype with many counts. CDR3 residues: CASSQAGEQFF. CDR3 DNA: TGTGCCAGCAGCCAAGCGGGTGAGCAGTTCTTC. The chain has TRBV3-1 and TRBJ2-1; D remains unclear. V gave up 1 base and J gave up 9 bases, with 4 bases separating them. The CDR3 is 11 residues long. The germline V gene has CDR1 LGHDT and CDR2 YNNKEL (reference sequence).

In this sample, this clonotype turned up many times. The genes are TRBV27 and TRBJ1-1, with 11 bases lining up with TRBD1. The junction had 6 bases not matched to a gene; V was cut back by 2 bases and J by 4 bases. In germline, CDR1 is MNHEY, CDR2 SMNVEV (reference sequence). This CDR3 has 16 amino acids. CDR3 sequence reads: CASSLKAGTGGTEAFF. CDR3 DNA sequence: TGTGCCAGCAGTTTAAAGGCCGGGACAGGGGGCACTGAAGCTTTCTTT.

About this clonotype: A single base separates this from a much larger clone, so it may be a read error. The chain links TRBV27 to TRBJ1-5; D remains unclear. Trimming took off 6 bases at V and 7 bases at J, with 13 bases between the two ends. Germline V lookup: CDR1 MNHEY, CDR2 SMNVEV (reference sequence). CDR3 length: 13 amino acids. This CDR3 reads CASSDRPRQPQHF. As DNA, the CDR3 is TGTGCCAGCAGCGACCGTCCGAGGCAGCCCCAGCATTTT.

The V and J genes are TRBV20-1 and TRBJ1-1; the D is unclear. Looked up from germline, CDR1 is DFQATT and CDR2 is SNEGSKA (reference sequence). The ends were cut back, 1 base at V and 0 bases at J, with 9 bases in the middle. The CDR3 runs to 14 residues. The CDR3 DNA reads TGCAGTGCTAGAGCGAGCGGTATGAACACTGAAGCTTTCTTT. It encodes CSARASGMNTEAFF.

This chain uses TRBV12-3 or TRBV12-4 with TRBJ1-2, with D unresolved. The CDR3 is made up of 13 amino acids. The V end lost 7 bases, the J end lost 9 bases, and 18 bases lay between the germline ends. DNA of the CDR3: TGTGCCAGCACCCTAGCGGCCGGCATCAGCTACACCTTC. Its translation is CASTLAAGISYTF.

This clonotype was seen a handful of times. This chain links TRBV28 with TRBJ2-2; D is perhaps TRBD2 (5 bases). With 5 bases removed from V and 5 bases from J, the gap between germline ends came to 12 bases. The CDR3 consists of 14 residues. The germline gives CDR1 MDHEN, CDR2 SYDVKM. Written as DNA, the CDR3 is TGTGCCAGCAGTCCCCATCCGGGAACCGGGGAGCTGTTTTTT. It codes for CASSPHPGTGELFF.

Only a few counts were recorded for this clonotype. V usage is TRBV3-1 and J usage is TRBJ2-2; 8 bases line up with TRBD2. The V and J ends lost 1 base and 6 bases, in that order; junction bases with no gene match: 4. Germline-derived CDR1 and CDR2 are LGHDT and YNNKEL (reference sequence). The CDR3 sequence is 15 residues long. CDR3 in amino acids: CASSQGPGGAGELFF. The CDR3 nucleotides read TGTGCCAGCAGCCAAGGACCGGGGGGGGCCGGGGAGCTGTTTTTT.

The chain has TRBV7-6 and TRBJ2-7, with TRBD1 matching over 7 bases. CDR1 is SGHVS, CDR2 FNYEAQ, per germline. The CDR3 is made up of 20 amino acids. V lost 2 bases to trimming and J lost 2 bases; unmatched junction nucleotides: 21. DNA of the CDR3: TGTGCCAGCAGCTTAAGTGAGGCGACAGGGAGACATTATCGACCCTACGAGCAGTACTTC. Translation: CASSLSEATGRHYRPYEQYF. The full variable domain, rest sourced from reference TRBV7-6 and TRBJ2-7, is GAGVSQSPRYKVTKRGQDVALRCDPISGHVSLYWYRQALGQGPEFLTYFNYEAQQDKSGLPNDRFSAERPEGSISTLTIQRTEQRDSAMYRCASSLSEATGRHYRPYEQYFGPGTRLTVT.